This T cell receptor beta chain originates from a study of T cell repertoires in cytomegalovirus infection. As for the study in general: Indications came from public TCR beta signatures; they pointed to CMV infection and to a matching HLA type.

TCRdb processed the reads anew with MiXCR; each CDR3 protein has one entry. Counted here are some 680,000 distinct CDR3 sequences, less than 40% occurring once; the ten biggest clones make up about 2.8%. Study-level findings and limits: Accumulated public TCR beta family frequency recognized individuals carrying CMV together with the relevant HLA. Predominance within the ex vivo response was attributable to HLA-C-restricted CMV-specific TCR beta clonotypes.

About this clonotype: No antigen is known for it.

The TCR comes from a human donor in good health (CMV status not recorded). Some clones in this sample may be carry-over from other donors' samples. The sequencing input was PBMCs.

The CDR3 DNA sequence: TGTGCCATCTCATGGAACACAGATACGCAGTATTTT. Translation: CAISWNTDTQYF. The gene calls are TRBV10-3 and TRBJ2-3; D not certain. The CDR3 is made up of 12 amino acids. The V gene's germline CDR1 is ENHRY and CDR2 SYGVKD. Deletions cut 8 bases from V and 2 bases from J, with 8 bases between.